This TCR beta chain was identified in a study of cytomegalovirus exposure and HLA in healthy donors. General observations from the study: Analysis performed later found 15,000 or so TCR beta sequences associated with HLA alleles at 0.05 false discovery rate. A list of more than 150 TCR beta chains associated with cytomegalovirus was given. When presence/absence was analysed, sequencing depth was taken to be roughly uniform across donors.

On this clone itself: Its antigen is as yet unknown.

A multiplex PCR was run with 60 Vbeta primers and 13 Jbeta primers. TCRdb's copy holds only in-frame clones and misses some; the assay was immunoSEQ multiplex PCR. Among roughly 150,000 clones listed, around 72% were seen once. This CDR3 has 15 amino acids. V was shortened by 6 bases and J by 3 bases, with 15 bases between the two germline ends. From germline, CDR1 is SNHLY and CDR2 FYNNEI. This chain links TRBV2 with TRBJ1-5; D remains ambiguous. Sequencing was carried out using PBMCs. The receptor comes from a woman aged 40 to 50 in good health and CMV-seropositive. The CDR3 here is CASRGGSSTNQPQHF. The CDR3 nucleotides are TGTGCCAGCAGGGGAGGGTCCAGTACCAATCAGCCCCAGCATTTT.